Each of the 23 T cell receptor beta chains below was sequenced from the same sample in a study of CD8+ T cells in alopecia areata. Extracted RNA was reverse transcribed, and the resulting cDNA served as sequencing template. Assay: immunoSEQ multiplex PCR; the TCRdb copy retains only in-frame clones and omits some. The sample yields 75,000 to 100,000 clones, roughly two fifths seen once. Source material: CD4+ T cells sorted from blood. These TCRs come from a human donor with alopecia areata.

The chain uses TRBV27 and TRBJ2-5; 8 bases line up with TRBD1. Trimming removed 7 bases from V and 4 bases from J; junction bases left unmatched: 11. This CDR3 contains 15 residues. Germline-derived CDR1 and CDR2 are MNHEY and SMNVEV (reference sequence). Written as DNA, the CDR3 is TGTGCCAGCACTGAATTCGGACAGGGTGTAGAGACCCAGTACTTC. Translation: CASTEFGQGVETQYF.

This clone was observed a few times. The J gene is TRBJ2-7, the V gene TRBV5-1; D possibly uses TRBD1 or TRBD2 (6 bases each). Looked up from germline, CDR1 is SGHRS and CDR2 is YFSETQ. The ends were cut back, 7 bases at V and 5 bases at J, with 22 bases in the middle. CDR3 length equals 15 residues. The CDR3 region is CASYEGGIDPHEQYF. The CDR3 DNA is TGCGCCAGCTATGAGGGGGGTATCGACCCCCACGAGCAGTACTTC.

This clone showed up just a few times. J is TRBJ2-3 and V is TRBV2, with D unclear. Germline V gene lookup returns CDR1 SNHLY and CDR2 FYNNEI. The CDR3 has 14 residues. Trimming left V 7 bases short and J 0 bases short, with 11 bases between. The CDR3 DNA reads TGTGCCAGCACGGAGAGAGTGAGCACAGATACGCAGTATTTT. Residues: CASTERVSTDTQYF.

The V and J genes are TRBV7-8 and TRBJ2-3; 11 nucleotides line up with TRBD2. The CDR3 has 17 amino acids. V lost 2 bases and J lost 2; bases outside the gene matches: 6. Germline V gene sequence: CDR1 SGHVS, CDR2 FQNEAQ. Here the CDR3 reads CASSLFRTSGSTDTQYF. CDR3 nucleotides: TGTGCCAGCAGCTTATTCCGGACTAGCGGGTCCACAGATACGCAGTATTTT.

Written as DNA, the CDR3 is TGTGCCAGCAGCTTCTTCTCCCACCGCGGGGGGGCATCTTACAATGAGCAGTTCTTC. Protein: CASSFFSHRGGASYNEQFF. The gene calls are TRBV7-6 and TRBJ2-1; 9 bases match TRBD2. Trimming took 3 bases from V and 4 from J; bases not matched to a gene: 16. The CDR3 spans 19 residues. CDR1 SGHVS and CDR2 FNYEAQ come from the germline V gene.

The chain joins TRBV30 to TRBJ2-1; D is possibly TRBD1 or TRBD2 (5 bases each). CDR3 length: 13 amino acids. The germline V gene has CDR1 GTSNPN and CDR2 SVGIG (reference sequence). V lost 2 bases and J 2 bases, leaving 7 bases between the germline ends. The CDR3: CAWSLGAYNEQFF. The CDR3 DNA sequence: TGTGCCTGGAGTCTGGGGGCCTACAATGAGCAGTTCTTC. Together with reference TRBV30 and TRBJ2-1, the CDR3 gives the full variable domain: SQTIHQWPATLVQPVGSPLSLECTVEGTSNPNLYWYRQAAGRGLQLLFYSVGIGQISSEVPQNLSASRPQDRQFILSSKKLLLSDSGFYLCAWSLGAYNEQFFGPGTRLTVL.

CDR3 sequence (DNA): TGCGCCAGCAGCCAAAGGCGGCAGGGGGTTGTGTCGGGCTACACCTTC. Protein: CASSQRRQGVVSGYTF. The chain employs TRBV4-1 and TRBJ1-2, with 7 nucleotides matching TRBD1. Germline CDR1 and CDR2: MGHRA and YSYEKL. V was pared by 2 bases and J by 8 bases, with 14 bases of the junction left unmatched. The CDR3 loop spans 16 amino acids.

The chain uses TRBV7-9 and TRBJ2-5; D uncertain. Trimming removed 5 bases from V and 5 bases from J, with 24 bases in between. The CDR3 has 17 amino acids. Germline loops: CDR1 SEHNR, CDR2 FQNEAQ (reference sequence). This chain's CDR3 is CASSLPWVSEFEETQYF. CDR3 nucleotide sequence: TGTGCCAGCAGCCTACCATGGGTATCGGAATTCGAGGAGACCCAGTACTTC.

V and J are TRBV25-1 and TRBJ1-1; 8 nucleotides match TRBD1. CDR1 MGHDK and CDR2 SYGVNS come from the germline V gene. Trimming at V came to 5 bases and at J to 3 bases, leaving 2 bases not matched to a gene. The CDR3 is made up of 13 amino acids. CDR3 sequence reads: CASSSTGDTEAFF. The DNA for the CDR3 is TGTGCCAGCAGTTCGACAGGGGACACTGAAGCTTTCTTT.

This clone showed up just a few times. The chain links TRBV28 to TRBJ2-7, with D uncertain. With 4 bases removed from V and 4 bases from J, the gap between germline ends came to 5 bases. Germline lookup yields CDR1 MDHEN and CDR2 SYDVKM. This CDR3 region has 11 residues. CDR3 in amino acids: CASSSEYEQYF. As DNA, the CDR3 is TGTGCCAGCAGTTCCGAGTACGAGCAGTACTTC.

This clone was detected only a few times. The V call is TRBV29-1, the J call TRBJ2-5, with D perhaps being TRBD1 or TRBD2 (5 bases each). The length of the CDR3 is 12 residues. Trimming pared 7 bases from V and 8 bases from J, leaving 17 bases between. CDR1 SQVTM and CDR2 ANQGSEA come from the germline V gene. The CDR3 DNA follows: TGCAGCGGTGCCGGGGACGGGAAAACCCAGTACTTC. Amino acid sequence: CSGAGDGKTQYF.

The chain employs TRBV14 and TRBJ2-7; 11 nucleotides agree with TRBD2. Germline loops: CDR1 SGHDN, CDR2 FVKESK. Unmatched junction bases numbered 4, after V lost 0 bases and J lost 6 bases. The CDR3 runs to 15 residues. Here the CDR3 reads CASSQELAGGSEQYF. CDR3 sequence (DNA): TGTGCCAGCAGCCAAGAGCTAGCGGGGGGAAGCGAGCAGTACTTC.

The chain joins TRBV7-6 to TRBJ2-1; possibly TRBD2 for D (6 bases). Germline lookup yields CDR1 SGHVS and CDR2 FNYEAQ. This CDR3 contains 16 residues. Trimming took off 2 bases at V and 2 bases at J, with 13 bases between the two ends. CDR3 DNA sequence: TGTGCCAGCAGCTTACTATCGGGGGAGGCCTACAATGAGCAGTTCTTC. This sequence encodes CASSLLSGEAYNEQFF.

The chain links TRBV19 to TRBJ2-5; 7 nucleotides match TRBD1. With 5 bases clipped from V and 6 bases from J, the junction kept 6 bases outside the gene matches. The CDR3 is made up of 13 amino acids. Looked up from germline, CDR1 is LNHDA and CDR2 is SQIVND (reference sequence). CDR3 DNA: TGTGCCAGTAGTGCTGACAGGGCGCAGACCCAGTACTTC. This encodes CASSADRAQTQYF.

The V call is TRBV27, the J call TRBJ2-5, with D unresolved. This CDR3 is 13 amino acids long. V was pared by 6 bases and J by 9 bases, with 17 bases between. CDR1 is MNHEY, CDR2 SMNVEV, per germline (reference sequence). The CDR3 DNA sequence: TGTGCCAGCAGCGTAGCTTTTGCTGTCTCCCAGTACTTC. As protein: CASSVAFAVSQYF.

This clone appeared a few times. The chain combines TRBV29-1 with TRBJ2-5; D could derive from TRBD1 or TRBD2 (6 bases each). The CDR3 has 13 amino acids. V lost 4 bases, J lost 5 bases, and 14 bases lay in between. Germline V CDR1 and CDR2: SQVTM, ANQGSEA. Here the CDR3 reads CSVAEGGLETQYF. In nucleotides, the CDR3 is TGCAGCGTTGCTGAAGGGGGGTTGGAGACCCAGTACTTC.

CDR3 DNA sequence: TGCAGCCCCCAAGACTGGACAGGGAGCTCCTACAATGAGCAGTTCTTC. It codes for CSPQDWTGSSYNEQFF. The chain employs TRBV29-1 and TRBJ2-1; 8 nucleotides align to TRBD1. The CDR3 totals 16 residues. Per the germline V gene, CDR1 is SQVTM and CDR2 is ANQGSEA. J lost 0 bases, V lost 8 bases, and 12 bases had no gene match.

The chain's CDR3 is CAWNKYSYEQYF. The CDR3 nucleotides read TGTGCCTGGAACAAGTACTCCTACGAGCAGTACTTC. V usage is TRBV30 and J usage is TRBJ2-7; D ambiguous. The CDR3 consists of 12 residues. Per germline, CDR1 GTSNPN and CDR2 SVGIG (reference sequence). Trimming shortened V by 4 bases and J by 0 bases, and 7 bases separated the two germline ends.

This clone was observed a handful of times. J is TRBJ1-2 and V is TRBV19; possibly TRBD1 for D (6 bases). CDR3 length equals 14 residues. Between the trimmed V and J ends, which lost 3 bases and 2 bases, there was a span of 10 bases. Germline loops: CDR1 LNHDA, CDR2 SQIVND (reference sequence). In DNA, the CDR3 is TGTGCCAGTAGTATCGGGACACACAACTATGGCTACACCTTC. Its protein is CASSIGTHNYGYTF.

This clone was recorded only once. This chain uses TRBV29-1 with TRBJ1-2; D gene ambiguous. Between the trimmed V and J ends, which lost 0 bases and 8 bases, there was a span of 19 bases. The CDR3 is 15 amino acids. Germline CDR1 and CDR2: SQVTM and ANQGSEA. The CDR3, as DNA: TGCAGCGTTGAAGATCCCCTGGCCCGACAAGGGGGCTACACCTTC. Translation: CSVEDPLARQGGYTF. Full variable domain (outside the CDR3, taken from reference TRBV29-1 and TRBJ1-2): SAVISQKPSRDICQRGTSLTIQCQVDSQVTMMFWYRQQPGQSLTLIATANQGSEATYESGFVIDKFPISRPNLTFSTLTVSNMSPEDSSIYLCSVEDPLARQGGYTFGSGTRLTVV.

The chain links TRBV5-1 to TRBJ2-6; weak D call: TRBD2 (6 bases). This CDR3 is 19 amino acids long. V was cut by 0 bases and J by 2 bases, with 18 bases left in between. Germline V gives CDR1 SGHRS, CDR2 YFSETQ. The CDR3 region is CASSLEWYGGSTGANVLTF. The CDR3 coding sequence is TGCGCCAGCAGCTTGGAGTGGTACGGGGGTTCGACTGGGGCCAACGTCCTGACTTTC.

The CDR3 coding sequence is TGTGCCAGTAGTTTGCACAGGGCTGGGGCCAACGTCCTGACTTTC. Protein: CASSLHRAGANVLTF. The chain is built from TRBV19 and TRBJ2-6; maybe TRBD1 (6 bases). The CDR3 extends over 15 amino acids. Germline CDR1 is LNHDA and CDR2 is SQIVND (reference sequence). Between the trimmed V and J ends, which lost 5 bases and 2 bases, there was a span of 10 bases.

There are a few counts of this clone. One junction end does not reproduce the germline sequence, and a read error may be involved. This sequence joins TRBV11-2 and TRBJ2-1; D is unclear. The CDR3 runs 13 residues. Germline values: CDR1 SGHAT, CDR2 FQNNGV. The DNA of the CDR3 is TGTGCCAGCAGCCTAGACGGTGGGTATGAGCAGTTCTTC. It specifies CASSLDGGYEQFF.